A selection of T cell receptor beta chains follows, all from one sample in a study of cytomegalovirus exposure and HLA in healthy donors. Sequencing was performed with immunoSEQ multiplex PCR; in TCRdb, only in-frame clones are kept and a portion is missing. This sample has 150,000 to 200,000 clones, with roughly 82% found just once. The specimen sequenced was PBMCs. These TCRs come from a woman between 18 and 30 years old in good health and CMV-seronegative. CDR3s include the opening cysteine and the closing phenylalanine or tryptophan. D genes are given only for firm matches. Expanded clones get a size class; other rows say once, few or many, or leave the size out.

J: TRBJ1-5; size: once; D: -; V: TRBV19; DNA: TGTGCCAGTAGTGAGGAGGGAAGCTTTAGCAATCAGCCCCAGCATTTT; CDR3: CASSEEGSFSNQPQHF
J: TRBJ2-7; size: once; D: TRBD2; V: TRBV7-2; DNA: TGTGCCAGCAGCTCCGCTAGCGGTGAGGAATACGAGCAGTACTTC; CDR3: CASSSASGEEYEQYF
J: TRBJ2-5; size: -; D: TRBD2; V: TRBV6-1; DNA: TGTGCCAGCATAATGACGGGGGGAGGAGAGACCCAGTACTTC; CDR3: CASIMTGGGETQYF
J: TRBJ1-1; size: few; D: TRBD1; V: TRBV2; DNA: TGTGCCAGCAGTGTCCCGGACAGGGCGACTGAAGCTTTCTTT; CDR3: CASSVPDRATEAFF
J: TRBJ2-7; size: -; D: -; V: TRBV15; DNA: TGTGCCACCAGCAGAATCCCTCTAGCAGAGCAGTACTTC; CDR3: CATSRIPLAEQYF
J: TRBJ1-2; size: -; D: -; V: TRBV7-3; DNA: TGTGCCAGCAGCTTAGATGGGAGCCATGGCTACACCTTC; CDR3: CASSLDGSHGYTF
J: TRBJ2-7; size: -; D: -; V: TRBV7-6; DNA: TGTGCCAGCAGCTTAGAGGGGATAGCCTACGAGCAGTACTTC; CDR3: CASSLEGIAYEQYF
J: TRBJ1-2; size: once; D: TRBD1; V: TRBV11-1; DNA: TGTGCCAGCAGCTTGAGGACAGGGGACGGCTACACCTTC; CDR3: CASSLRTGDGYTF
J: TRBJ1-5; size: few; D: -; V: TRBV2; DNA: TGTGCCAGCAGTAGCGCGTGGGGCAATCAGCCCCAGCATTTT; CDR3: CASSSAWGNQPQHF
J: TRBJ2-7; size: few; D: TRBD2; V: TRBV5-1; DNA: TGCGCCAGCAGAGCTAGCGGGAGCTACGAGCAGTACTTC; CDR3: CASRASGSYEQYF
J: TRBJ1-4; size: -; D: TRBD1; V: TRBV19; DNA: TGTGCCAGTAGCACGGGACAGGATAATAGGGAAAAACTGTTTTTT; CDR3: CASSTGQDNREKLFF
J: TRBJ1-1; size: -; D: -; V: TRBV9; DNA: TGTGCCAGCAGCGTAATCCTCGGGACTGAAGCTTTCTTT; CDR3: CASSVILGTEAFF
J: TRBJ1-5; size: -; D: -; V: TRBV15; DNA: TGTGCCACCAGCAGAGATCGGGGTGATCAGCCCCAGCATTTT; CDR3: CATSRDRGDQPQHF
J: TRBJ2-2; size: few; D: -; V: TRBV9; DNA: TGTGCCAGCAGCCCGACAGGTTCGAACACCGGGGAGCTGTTTTTT; CDR3: CASSPTGSNTGELFF
J: TRBJ1-5; size: -; D: TRBD1; V: TRBV6-5; DNA: TGTGCCAGCAGGCGGGGACAGGGGTTCCAGCCCCAGCATTTT; CDR3: CASRRGQGFQPQHF
J: TRBJ2-4; size: -; D: -; V: TRBV7-9; DNA: TGTGCCAGCAGCTTCGGAACGGGGGCCAAAAACATTCAGTACTTC; CDR3: CASSFGTGAKNIQYF
J: TRBJ2-1; size: -; D: TRBD1; V: TRBV5-1; DNA: TGCGCCAGCAGCCCCGAATGGGACAGGGGGCAATACAATGAGCAGTTCTTC; CDR3: CASSPEWDRGQYNEQFF
J: TRBJ2-7; size: few; D: TRBD2; V: TRBV30; DNA: TGTGCCTGGAGCCCGGGACTAGCGGCATACGAGCAGTACTTC; CDR3: CAWSPGLAAYEQYF
J: TRBJ2-6; size: -; D: -; V: TRBV30; DNA: TGTGCCTGGAGTAGGGACACCGTCCTCTCTGGGGCCAACGTCCTGACTTTC; CDR3: CAWSRDTVLSGANVLTF